The 17 T cell receptor beta chains below come from one sample, sequenced in a study of cytomegalovirus exposure and HLA in healthy donors. Both 60 Vbeta primers and 13 Jbeta primers went into the PCR. Produced via immunoSEQ multiplex PCR; TCRdb's table is partial and in-frame only. This repertoire shows 100,000 to 150,000 clones, just under 75% found once; its top ten account for more than 4.5%. The material sequenced was PBMCs. These receptor sequences come from a man aged 55-75 years in good health and CMV-seropositive.

The chain combines TRBV4-1 with TRBJ2-3; possibly TRBD2 for D (6 bases). In germline, CDR1 is MGHRA, CDR2 YSYEKL. This CDR3 has 15 amino acids. Trimming stripped 0 bases from V and 5 bases from J, with 12 bases between. The CDR3 bases are TGCGCCAGCAGCCAAGATCGGGGGATACAAGATACGCAGTATTTT. Protein product: CASSQDRGIQDTQYF.

The chain employs TRBV5-1 and TRBJ1-1, with D unclear. This CDR3 has 16 amino acids. Germline V gene sequence: CDR1 SGHRS, CDR2 YFSETQ. V lost 2 bases to trimming and J lost 1 base, with 15 bases between them. CDR3 coding DNA: TGCGCCAGCAGCTTCAGGTCCAAGGCCCCGAACACTGAAGCTTTCTTT. It codes for CASSFRSKAPNTEAFF.

J is TRBJ2-1 and V is TRBV6-5, with a tentative D call TRBD1 (6 bases). CDR1 is MNHEY and CDR2 is SVGAGI in the germline V gene. V was trimmed by 6 bases and J by 9 bases, leaving 12 bases between them. This CDR3 spans 12 amino acids. The CDR3 DNA reads as TGTGCCAGCAGACAAGGGGGTGGTGAGCAGTTCTTC. The encoded protein is CASRQGGGEQFF.

The chain recombines TRBV6-5 with TRBJ1-1; D perhaps matches TRBD1 (6 bases). The CDR3 has 12 residues. The germline gives CDR1 MNHEY, CDR2 SVGAGI. V was pared by 3 bases and J by 8 bases, with 10 bases between. CDR3 nucleotide sequence: TGTGCCAGCAGTTATCAGGGGCGGGAAGCTTTCTTT. This codes for CASSYQGREAFF.

This clone was detected only a few times. The chain combines TRBV5-4 with TRBJ2-2; 8 bases are shared with TRBD2. From germline, CDR1 is SGHNT and CDR2 YYREEE (reference sequence). This CDR3 spans 14 amino acids. V gave up 4 bases and J gave up 8 bases; unmatched junction bases: 7. The CDR3 here is CASSATSGAGELFF. In DNA form, the CDR3 reads TGTGCCAGCAGCGCTACTAGCGGAGCGGGGGAGCTGTTTTTT. Complete variable domain (other parts from reference TRBV5-4 and TRBJ2-2): ETGVTQSPTHLIKTRGQQVTLRCSSQSGHNTVSWYQQALGQGPQFIFQYYREEENGRGNFPPRFSGLQFPNYSSELNVNALELDDSALYLCASSATSGAGELFFGEGSRLTVL.

J is TRBJ2-2 and V is TRBV2; 8 bases fit TRBD2. Germline CDR1 and CDR2: SNHLY and FYNNEI. V dropped 6 bases and J dropped 2; count of bases not matched to a gene: 5. The CDR3 has 15 residues. CDR3 nucleotides: TGTGCCAGCAGCGCTAGCGGGCCTAACACCGGGGAGCTGTTTTTT. This codes for CASSASGPNTGELFF.

DNA for the CDR3: TGTGCCAGCAGTCCGGACAGCTCTAACTATGGCTACACCTTC. It specifies CASSPDSSNYGYTF. The chain joins TRBV7-2 to TRBJ1-2; D might be TRBD1 (6 bases). CDR3 length: 14 residues. The germline V and J ends were trimmed by 6 bases and 0 bases, with 11 bases remaining between them. Germline values: CDR1 SGHTA, CDR2 FQGNSA.

The chain recombines TRBV18 with TRBJ1-2; 9 nucleotides line up with TRBD1. Germline V gene data show CDR1 as KGHSH and CDR2 as LQKENI. V dropped 3 bases and J dropped 2; count of bases not matched to a gene: 7. The CDR3 contains 16 residues. CDR3 region: CASSPYPGTGNYGYTF. The DNA of the CDR3 is TGTGCCAGCTCACCTTATCCCGGGACAGGGAACTATGGCTACACCTTC.

The J gene is TRBJ2-3, the V gene TRBV30, with D perhaps matching TRBD2 (7 bases). Germline CDR1 and CDR2: GTSNPN and SVGIG (reference sequence). The CDR3 is 17 residues long. Trimming took 0 bases from V and 0 from J, leaving 16 bases between them. CDR3 residues: CAWSVRGGGPSTDTQYF. As DNA, the CDR3 is TGTGCCTGGAGTGTACGAGGGGGGGGACCTAGCACAGATACGCAGTATTTT.

The chain combines TRBV18 with TRBJ1-6, with 9 bases lining up with TRBD1. The CDR3 runs to 15 residues. After removal of 6 bases from V and 5 bases from J, the junction contained 5 bases not matched to a gene. In germline, CDR1 is KGHSH, CDR2 LQKENI. CDR3 bases: TGTGCCAGCTCCCCTGGACAGGGGCATAATTCACCCCTCCACTTT. Its translation is CASSPGQGHNSPLHF.

V usage is TRBV7-8 and J usage is TRBJ2-7, with 7 bases fitting TRBD1. Germline V gene lookup returns CDR1 SGHVS and CDR2 FQNEAQ. J was trimmed by 3 bases and V by 3 bases; bases with no gene match: 5. This CDR3 is 14 amino acids long. CDR3 nucleotides: TGTGCCAGCAGCTTCGACCGGGACAGCTACGAGCAGTACTTC. As protein: CASSFDRDSYEQYF.

This clone was detected only a few times. This rearrangement joins TRBV5-1 to TRBJ2-1; 9 nucleotides line up with TRBD2. The germline CDR1 and CDR2 sequences are SGHRS and YFSETQ. The CDR3 runs 15 residues. Germline trimming cut 4 bases from V and 5 bases from J; bases unmatched to any gene: 7. The CDR3 is CASSPGLARDNEQFF. Here the CDR3 DNA reads TGCGCCAGCAGCCCTGGACTAGCGCGCGACAATGAGCAGTTCTTC.

The chain joins TRBV28 to TRBJ2-3, with D possibly TRBD2 on 5 matching bases. From germline, CDR1 is MDHEN and CDR2 SYDVKM. Deletions cut 5 bases from V and 1 base from J, with 7 bases between. The length of the CDR3 is 13 residues. The CDR3 spells CASSLGGTDTQYF. The CDR3, as DNA: TGTGCCAGCAGTCTGGGAGGCACAGATACGCAGTATTTT. Full variable domain (outside the CDR3, taken from reference TRBV28 and TRBJ2-3): DVKVTQSSRYLVKRTGEKVFLECVQDMDHENMFWYRQDPGLGLRLIYFSYDVKMKEKGDIPEGYSVSREKKERFSLILESASTNQTSMYLCASSLGGTDTQYFGPGTRLTVL.

This chain joins TRBV19 and TRBJ1-1; the D gene is possibly TRBD1 (5 bases). Trimming took 0 bases from V and 1 from J, leaving 6 bases between them. The CDR3 spans 14 residues. CDR1 and CDR2 from the germline V gene are LNHDA and SQIVND (reference sequence). The CDR3 sequence: CASSIEGANTEAFF. CDR3 nucleotide sequence: TGTGCCAGTAGTATAGAAGGGGCGAACACTGAAGCTTTCTTT. Filled out from reference TRBV19 and TRBJ1-1, the complete variable domain reads DGGITQSPKYLFRKEGQNVTLSCEQNLNHDAMYWYRQDPGQGLRLIYYSQIVNDFQKGDIAEGYSVSREKKESFPLTVTSAQKNPTAFYLCASSIEGANTEAFFGQGTRLTVV.

The rearrangement joins TRBV6-5 to TRBJ1-2, with 9 bases matching TRBD1. The germline V gene encodes CDR1 MNHEY and CDR2 SVGAGI. V lost 7 bases and J lost 3; bases outside the gene matches: 6. This CDR3 comprises 14 residues. In DNA, the CDR3 is TGTGCCAGCAAGCTTACAGGGGGCGACTATGGCTACACCTTC. It translates to CASKLTGGDYGYTF.

This rearrangement joins TRBV9 to TRBJ2-5; D is perhaps TRBD1 (6 bases). Trimming left V 0 bases short and J 1 base short, with 13 bases between. This CDR3 has 16 residues. CDR1 SGDLS and CDR2 YYNGEE come from the germline V gene. DNA for the CDR3: TGTGCCAGCAGCGTAGCTTACGGACAGCCCCAAGAGACCCAGTACTTC. Amino acids: CASSVAYGQPQETQYF.

This chain connects TRBV7-9 to TRBJ1-6; no clear D gene. This CDR3 spans 12 amino acids. Trimming removed 5 bases from V and 9 bases from J, with 8 bases in between. CDR1 is SEHNR, CDR2 FQNEAQ, per germline (reference sequence). CDR3 DNA sequence: TGTGCCAGCAGCCTCTTCGGTTCACCCCTCCACTTT. Translating it yields CASSLFGSPLHF. Full variable domain (missing parts from reference TRBV7-9 and TRBJ1-6): DTGVSQNPRHKITKRGQNVTFRCDPISEHNRLYWYRQTLGQGPEFLTYFQNEAQLEKSRLLSDRFSAERPKGSFSTLEIQRTEQGDSAMYLCASSLFGSPLHFGNGTRLTVT.